This T cell receptor beta chain was recorded in a study of cytomegalovirus exposure and HLA in healthy donors. Looking at the study overall: Ancestry clustering placed around 81% of approximately 420 genotyped donors in the Caucasian-associated cluster.

Overall study results and limits: A later analysis, which compared TCR beta chains of equal frequency, found the HLA-associated ones more clonally expanded.

Germline CDR1 MNHNY, CDR2 SVGAGI (reference sequence). Trimming at V came to 4 bases and at J to 9 bases, leaving 2 bases not matched to a gene. The CDR3 loop spans 12 amino acids. A note on this clone: Antigen specificity is unknown.

PCR involved 60 Vbeta and 13 Jbeta primers. Generated by immunoSEQ multiplex PCR, the TCRdb table keeps only in-frame clones and is missing some. Found here are under 200,000 clones, around 82% of them singletons; the top ten hold approximately 5.1%. The sample was PBMCs. The gene calls are TRBV6-6 and TRBJ2-5, with 10 bases identical to TRBD2. The origin of this receptor is a man in his forties in good health and CMV-seronegative. The CDR3 DNA reads as TGTGCCAGCAGTTCCCTAGCGGGGGCCCAGTACTTC. Its protein product is CASSSLAGAQYF.